A selection of T cell receptor beta chains follows, all from one sample in a study of T cells in localized non-small cell lung cancer. Assay used: immunoSEQ multiplex PCR; TCRdb lists only in-frame clones, some missing. The sample contains tens of thousands of clones, about four fifths of which appear only once. Source: PBMCs, taken before any cancer treatment. These receptors were obtained from a man aged 35 to 70 with stage II lung adenocarcinoma. Both conserved end residues are part of each CDR3. The D gene is left open where the match is weak. Clone size is shown for a subset of rows, as once, few, many or a class of expanded clone.

V	D	J	size	DNA	CDR3
TRBV7-8	TRBD1	TRBJ2-7	.	TGTGCCAGCAGCCCGAGGGACAGCCGCTACGAGCAGTACTTC	CASSPRDSRYEQYF
TRBV18	.	TRBJ2-7	.	TGTGCCAGCTCACCGACCATTTCCTCCTACGAGCAGTACTTC	CASSPTISSYEQYF
TRBV25-1	.	TRBJ1-6	few	TGTGCCAGCAGTCCCACAGGGCGGAATTCACCCCTCCACTTT	CASSPTGRNSPLHF
TRBV7-9	.	TRBJ2-7	.	TGTGCCAGCAGCCCCGACACCGTCTCCTACGAGCAGTACTTC	CASSPDTVSYEQYF
TRBV7-6	.	TRBJ2-1	.	TGTGCCAGCAGCTTAGTCCAGGGTGAGCAGTTCTTC	CASSLVQGEQFF
TRBV7-9	TRBD1	TRBJ1-3	once	TGTGCCAGCAGCCCTGGGACAGCCTCTGGAAACACCATATATTTT	CASSPGTASGNTIYF
TRBV4-1	.	TRBJ2-3	once	TGCGCCAGCAGCCAAGGGTTAGGGGGAGTGGATAGAAATACGCAGTATTTT	CASSQGLGGVDRNTQYF
TRBV7-2	.	TRBJ1-5	.	TGTGCCAGCAGCAACAGGGATAGCAATCAGCCCCAGCATTTT	CASSNRDSNQPQHF
TRBV18	TRBD2	TRBJ2-3	.	TGTGCCAGCTACCCCGGACTAGCGGGGACAGATACGCAGTATTTT	CASYPGLAGTDTQYF
TRBV2	.	TRBJ1-5	once	TGTGCCAGCGCCAACAGGGCCCTGGGGCCCCAGCATTTT	CASANRALGPQHF
TRBV7-2	.	TRBJ1-5	once	TGTGCCAGCAGCTTAGGGGTATCGGGGGGCGCAGGGCAGCCCCAGCATTTT	CASSLGVSGGAGQPQHF
TRBV30	TRBD1	TRBJ1-5	few	TGTGCCTGGAGTGTGGGGACAGGGTTTTCATCGTATAGCAATCAGCCCCAGCATTTT	CAWSVGTGFSSYSNQPQHF
TRBV18	.	TRBJ2-1	.	TGTGCCAGCGCCGACTGGAGGGACAATGAGCAGTTCTTC	CASADWRDNEQFF
TRBV4-3	.	TRBJ1-5	.	TGCGCCAGCAGCCAAGATGTGTTTGCGGCAGGGATTAATCAGCCCCAGCATTTT	CASSQDVFAAGINQPQHF
TRBV6-1	.	TRBJ2-7	.	TGTGCCAGCTGTTTAGCGGAACAAGCCTACGAGCAGTACTTC	CASCLAEQAYEQYF
TRBV6-6	.	TRBJ1-4	once	TGTGCCAGCAGTCTACCCAAAGGGTATGAAAAACTGTTTTTT	CASSLPKGYEKLFF
TRBV7-9	TRBD1	TRBJ1-2	.	TGTGCCAGCAGCTCCGCCTCGGGACAGGGGAGTAGCAGCTACACCTTC	CASSSASGQGSSSYTF
TRBV9	TRBD1	TRBJ1-2	.	TGTGCCAGCAGCCCCCGATCGCAGACAGGGGGCAATGGCTACACCTTC	CASSPRSQTGGNGYTF
TRBV6-5	.	TRBJ1-3	.	TGTGCCAGCAGTTACTCGGCAGGAGGAACCATATATTTT	CASSYSAGGTIYF
TRBV7-3	.	TRBJ2-2	medium-sized	TGTGCCAGCAGCACGGACACCGGGGAGCTGTTTTTT	CASSTDTGELFF
TRBV6-5	.	TRBJ1-1	.	TGTGCCAGCCTCGCGGGGGTCATGAACACTGAAGCTTTCTTT	CASLAGVMNTEAFF
TRBV9	TRBD2	TRBJ2-4	.	TGTGCCAGCAGCCCAACTAGCGGGAGGGCCCGCGGGGAAAACATTCAGTACTTC	CASSPTSGRARGENIQYF
TRBV5-4	TRBD1	TRBJ2-7	.	TGTGCCAGCAGCTTGACAGGGGGCGACGAGCAGTACTTC	CASSLTGGDEQYF
TRBV7-9	.	TRBJ1-3	.	TGTGCCAGCAGCTTAGCCGGGGCTGGAAACACCATATATTTT	CASSLAGAGNTIYF
TRBV11-2	TRBD1	TRBJ1-4	.	TGTGCCAGCAGCTTAGGGACAGGGGGCTTTGAAAAACTGTTTTTT	CASSLGTGGFEKLFF
TRBV4-3	.	TRBJ2-7	.	TGCGCCAGCAGCCAAGATATCAGGGACGAGCAGTACTTC	CASSQDIRDEQYF
TRBV6-1	TRBD2	TRBJ2-7	.	TGTGCCAGCAGTCCCATAGCGGGAGAGCAGTACTTC	CASSPIAGEQYF
TRBV12-2	.	TRBJ1-5	.	TGTGCAAGTCGCTTATCCACCGGGACAGGGGCGATTGGCAATCAGCCCCAGCATTTT	CASRLSTGTGAIGNQPQHF
TRBV2	.	TRBJ1-1	.	TGTGCCAGCAGTCCCAGTATCAGGGAGGAAGCTTTCTTT	CASSPSIREEAFF
TRBV6-5	TRBD1	TRBJ1-2	.	TGTGCCAGCCGTCTACAGGGGGACTATGGCTACACCTTC	CASRLQGDYGYTF
TRBV6-6	TRBD1	TRBJ1-5	.	TGTGCCAGCAGCTTCGACAGGGATCAGCCCCAGCATTTT	CASSFDRDQPQHF
TRBV2	.	TRBJ1-1	few	TGTGCCAGCTCCGAGGGCAGGGTAGACACTGAAGCTTTCTTT	CASSEGRVDTEAFF
TRBV9	.	TRBJ2-5	.	TGTGCCAGCAGCGTAGGGCAGGCCCAAGAGACCCAGTACTTC	CASSVGQAQETQYF
TRBV6-1	TRBD2	TRBJ2-5	.	TGTGCCAGCAGTGAAGTGGCGGGAGGGCCAGGGACCCAGTACTTC	CASSEVAGGPGTQYF
TRBV7-2	.	TRBJ2-2	.	TGTGCCAGCAGCCTTGAGTTAGCAGGCACCGGGGAGCTGTTTTTT	CASSLELAGTGELFF
TRBV19	TRBD1	TRBJ1-1	.	TGTGCCAGTAGTAAAGACAGGGGAGCCGAAGCTTTCTTT	CASSKDRGAEAFF
TRBV6-5	TRBD1	TRBJ1-2	.	TGTGCCAGCAGTTACGGCCAGGGGGCGCGGGGCTACACCTTC	CASSYGQGARGYTF
TRBV7-2	.	TRBJ2-2	.	TGTGCCAGCAGCCCTAGGGTGTCGAACACCGGGGAGCTGTTTTTT	CASSPRVSNTGELFF
TRBV15	.	TRBJ1-6	.	TGTGCCACCAGCAGAGAAGCTCGGAATTCACCCCTCCACTTT	CATSREARNSPLHF
TRBV10-3	TRBD1	TRBJ1-2	.	TGTGCCATCAGCGAGGGACAGGGGGCACTAGGCTACACCTTC	CAISEGQGALGYTF
TRBV29-1	.	TRBJ2-7	.	TGCAGCGTTGAAGCTGCGGCAGGGGAGCAGTACTTC	CSVEAAAGEQYF
TRBV13	TRBD2	TRBJ2-7	.	TGTGCCAGCAGCCCGCGGACTAGCGGGAGGGTATACGAGCAGTACTTC	CASSPRTSGRVYEQYF
TRBV25-1	.	TRBJ1-3	.	TGTGCCAGCACACCGGAACTCTCTGGAAACACCATATATTTT	CASTPELSGNTIYF
TRBV7-2	.	TRBJ2-7	once	TGTGCCAGCAGCCCCAGGGTGGCGTACGAGCAGTACTTC	CASSPRVAYEQYF
TRBV4-3	TRBD2	TRBJ2-7	.	TGCGCCAGCAGCCAAGATAGACTAGCGGGTGCCTACGAGCAGTACTTC	CASSQDRLAGAYEQYF